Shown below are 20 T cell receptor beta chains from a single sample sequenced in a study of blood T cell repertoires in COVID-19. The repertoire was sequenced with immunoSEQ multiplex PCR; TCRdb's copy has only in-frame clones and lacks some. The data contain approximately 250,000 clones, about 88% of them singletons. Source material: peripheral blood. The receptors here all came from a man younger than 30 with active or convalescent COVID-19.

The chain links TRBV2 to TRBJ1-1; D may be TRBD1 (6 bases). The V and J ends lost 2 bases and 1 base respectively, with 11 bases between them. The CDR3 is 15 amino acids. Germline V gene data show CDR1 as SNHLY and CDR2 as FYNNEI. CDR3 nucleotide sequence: TGTGCCAGCAGTGAAAGCGGGACACAGAACACTGAAGCTTTCTTT. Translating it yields CASSESGTQNTEAFF. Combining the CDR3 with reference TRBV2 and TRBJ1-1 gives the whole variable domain EPEVTQTPSHQVTQMGQEVILRCVPISNHLYFYWYRQILGQKVEFLVSFYNNEISEKSEIFDDQFSVERPDGSNFTLKIRSTKLEDSAMYFCASSESGTQNTEAFFGQGTRLTVV.

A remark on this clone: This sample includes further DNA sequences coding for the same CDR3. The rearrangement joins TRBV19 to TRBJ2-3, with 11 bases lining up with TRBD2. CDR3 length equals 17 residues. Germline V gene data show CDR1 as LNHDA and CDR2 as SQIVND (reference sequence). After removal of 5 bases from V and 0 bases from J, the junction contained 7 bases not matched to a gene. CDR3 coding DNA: TGTGCCAGTAGTCCGCCTCGGACTAGCGGGAGCACAGATACGCAGTATTTT. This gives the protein CASSPPRTSGSTDTQYF.

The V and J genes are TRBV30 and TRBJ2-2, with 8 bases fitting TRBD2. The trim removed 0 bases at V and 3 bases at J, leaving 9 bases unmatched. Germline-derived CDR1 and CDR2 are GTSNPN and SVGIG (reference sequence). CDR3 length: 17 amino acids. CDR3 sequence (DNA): TGTGCCTGGAGTGTCCGAAGTCTAGCGGGTTACACCGGGGAGCTGTTTTTT. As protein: CAWSVRSLAGYTGELFF.

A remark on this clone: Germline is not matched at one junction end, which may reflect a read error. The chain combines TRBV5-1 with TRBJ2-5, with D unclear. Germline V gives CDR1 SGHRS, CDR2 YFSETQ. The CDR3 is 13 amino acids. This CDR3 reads CASSPQSEEIQYF. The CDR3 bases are TGCGCCAGCAGTCCCCAATCTGAAGAGATCCAGTACTTC.

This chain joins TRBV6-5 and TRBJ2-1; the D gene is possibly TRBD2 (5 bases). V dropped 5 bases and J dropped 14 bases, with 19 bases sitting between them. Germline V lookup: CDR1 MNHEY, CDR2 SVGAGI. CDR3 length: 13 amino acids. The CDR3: CASSHDPRTGEFF. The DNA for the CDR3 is TGTGCCAGCAGTCACGACCCAAGGACTGGGGAGTTCTTC.

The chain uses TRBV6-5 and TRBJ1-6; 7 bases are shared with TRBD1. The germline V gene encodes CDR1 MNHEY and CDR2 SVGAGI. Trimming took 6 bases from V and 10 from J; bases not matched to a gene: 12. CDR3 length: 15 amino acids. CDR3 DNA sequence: TGTGCCAGCAGGGGGGGACAGCTCTTAAGATCACCCCTCCACTTT. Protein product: CASRGGQLLRSPLHF.

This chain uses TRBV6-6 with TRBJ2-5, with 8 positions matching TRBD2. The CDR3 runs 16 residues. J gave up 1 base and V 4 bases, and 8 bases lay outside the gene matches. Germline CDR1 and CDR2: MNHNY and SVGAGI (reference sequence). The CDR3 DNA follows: TGTGCCAGCAGTTTGAGGGGAACTAGCGGCCAAGAGACCCAGTACTTC. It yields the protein CASSLRGTSGQETQYF.

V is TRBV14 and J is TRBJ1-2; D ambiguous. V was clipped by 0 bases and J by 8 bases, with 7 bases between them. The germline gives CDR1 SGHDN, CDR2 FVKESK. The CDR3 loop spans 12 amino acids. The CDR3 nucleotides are TGTGCCAGCAGCCAAGATCGGAGCGGCTACACCTTC. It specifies CASSQDRSGYTF.

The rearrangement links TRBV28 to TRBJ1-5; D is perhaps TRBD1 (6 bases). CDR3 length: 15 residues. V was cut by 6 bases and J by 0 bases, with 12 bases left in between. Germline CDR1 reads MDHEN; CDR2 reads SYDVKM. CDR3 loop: CASRGGGSSNQPQHF. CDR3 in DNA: TGTGCCAGCAGAGGGGGGGGCAGTAGCAATCAGCCCCAGCATTTT.

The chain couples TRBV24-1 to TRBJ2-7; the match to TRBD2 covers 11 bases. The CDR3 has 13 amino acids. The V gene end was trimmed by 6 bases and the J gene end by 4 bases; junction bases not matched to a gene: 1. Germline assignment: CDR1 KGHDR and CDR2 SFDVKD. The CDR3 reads CATSTSGSYEQYF. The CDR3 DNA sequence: TGTGCCACCAGTACTAGCGGGAGTTACGAGCAGTACTTC.

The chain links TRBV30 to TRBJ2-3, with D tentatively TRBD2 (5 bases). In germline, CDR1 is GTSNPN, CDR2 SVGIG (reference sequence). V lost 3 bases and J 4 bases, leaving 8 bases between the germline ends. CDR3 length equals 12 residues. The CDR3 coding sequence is TGTGCCTGGAGACTGGAGGCAGATACGCAGTATTTT. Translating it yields CAWRLEADTQYF.

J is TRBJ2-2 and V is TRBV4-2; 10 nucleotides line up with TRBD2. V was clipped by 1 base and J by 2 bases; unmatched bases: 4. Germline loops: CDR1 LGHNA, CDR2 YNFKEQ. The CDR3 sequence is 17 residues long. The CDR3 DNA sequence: TGTGCCAGCAGCCAAGTAGGACTAGCGGCAAACACCGGGGAGCTGTTTTTT. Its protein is CASSQVGLAANTGELFF.

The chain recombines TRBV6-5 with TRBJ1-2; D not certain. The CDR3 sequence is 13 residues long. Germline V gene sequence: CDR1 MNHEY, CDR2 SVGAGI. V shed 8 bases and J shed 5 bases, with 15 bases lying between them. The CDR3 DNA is TGTGCCAGCTGGGGAGGGCCGAGGTATGGCTACACCTTC. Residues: CASWGGPRYGYTF.

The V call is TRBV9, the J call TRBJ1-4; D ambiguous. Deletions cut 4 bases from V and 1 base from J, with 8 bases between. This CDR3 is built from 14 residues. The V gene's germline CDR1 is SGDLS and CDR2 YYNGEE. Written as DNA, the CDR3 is TGTGCCAGCAGCCCCAGAAGAACTAATGAAAAACTGTTTTTT. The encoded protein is CASSPRRTNEKLFF. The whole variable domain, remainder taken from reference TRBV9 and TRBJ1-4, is DSGVTQTPKHLITATGQRVTLRCSPRSGDLSVYWYQQSLDQGLQFLIQYYNGEERAKGNILERFSAQQFPDLHSELNLSSLELGDSALYFCASSPRRTNEKLFFGSGTQLSVL.

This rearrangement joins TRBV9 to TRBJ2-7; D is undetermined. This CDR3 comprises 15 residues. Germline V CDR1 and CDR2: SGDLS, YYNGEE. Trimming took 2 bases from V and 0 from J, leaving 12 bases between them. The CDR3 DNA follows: TGTGCCAGCAGCGTCAGGTCTCCAGGCTCCTACGAGCAGTACTTC. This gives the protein CASSVRSPGSYEQYF. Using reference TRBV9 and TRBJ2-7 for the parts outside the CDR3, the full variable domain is DSGVTQTPKHLITATGQRVTLRCSPRSGDLSVYWYQQSLDQGLQFLIQYYNGEERAKGNILERFSAQQFPDLHSELNLSSLELGDSALYFCASSVRSPGSYEQYFGPGTRLTVT.

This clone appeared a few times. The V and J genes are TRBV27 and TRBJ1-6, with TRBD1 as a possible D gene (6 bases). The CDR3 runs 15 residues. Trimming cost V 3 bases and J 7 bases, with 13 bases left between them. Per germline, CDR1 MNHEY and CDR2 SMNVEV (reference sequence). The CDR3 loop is CASSLVGQLNSPLHF. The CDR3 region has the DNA TGTGCCAGCAGTTTGGTTGGACAGCTGAATTCACCCCTCCACTTT.

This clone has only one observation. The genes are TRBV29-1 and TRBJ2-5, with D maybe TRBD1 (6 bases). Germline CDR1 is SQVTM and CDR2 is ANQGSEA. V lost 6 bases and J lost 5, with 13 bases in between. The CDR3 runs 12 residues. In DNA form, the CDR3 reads TGCAGCGTCAAGGACAGTTCGGAGACCCAGTACTTC. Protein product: CSVKDSSETQYF. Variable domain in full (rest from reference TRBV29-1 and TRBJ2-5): SAVISQKPSRDICQRGTSLTIQCQVDSQVTMMFWYRQQPGQSLTLIATANQGSEATYESGFVIDKFPISRPNLTFSTLTVSNMSPEDSSIYLCSVKDSSETQYFGPGTRLLVL.

DNA of the CDR3: TGTGCCAGCTTTACAGGGGCTAATGAAAAACTGTTTTTT. Translating it yields CASFTGANEKLFF. The chain carries TRBV6-5 and TRBJ1-4; 7 positions agree with TRBD1. V shed 8 bases and J 3 bases; nucleotides not matched to a gene: 3. This CDR3 is 13 amino acids long. Germline V gene data show CDR1 as MNHEY and CDR2 as SVGAGI.

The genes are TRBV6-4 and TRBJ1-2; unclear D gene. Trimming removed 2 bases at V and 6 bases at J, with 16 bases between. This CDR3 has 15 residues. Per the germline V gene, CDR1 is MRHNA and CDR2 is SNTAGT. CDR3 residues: CASSDTVGGRDGYTF. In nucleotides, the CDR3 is TGTGCCAGCAGTGACACCGTAGGAGGGAGAGATGGCTACACCTTC.

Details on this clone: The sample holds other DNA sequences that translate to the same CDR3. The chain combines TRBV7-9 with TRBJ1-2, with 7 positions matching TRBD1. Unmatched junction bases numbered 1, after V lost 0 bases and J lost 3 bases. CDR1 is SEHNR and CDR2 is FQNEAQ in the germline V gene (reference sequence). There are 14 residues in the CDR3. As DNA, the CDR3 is TGTGCCAGCAGCTTAGCAGGGGGCTACTATGGCTACACCTTC. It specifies CASSLAGGYYGYTF.